This TCR beta chain was recovered during a study of T-cell reconstitution after alpha-beta-depleted transplantation in children. Trimming took 3 bases from V and 3 from J, leaving 9 bases between them. The CDR3 loop spans 13 amino acids. About this clonotype: The antigen remains unidentified.

TCRbeta library construction was performed incorporating unique molecular identifiers. TCRdb re-analysed the PCR reads in MiXCR, keeping a single row per CDR3 protein. Of about 440,000 distinct CDR3 sequences in the sample, 43% were seen once. Findings and limits, study-wide: Diversity and T-cell counts at one year after transplant derived mostly from new T cells.

The V call is TRBV12-3 or TRBV12-4, the J call TRBJ2-7; D is possibly TRBD1 (6 bases). The material was PBMCs, obtained before TCRalphabeta/CD19-depleted stem cell transplant. This TCR derives from a girl aged 2-10 years with aplastic anemia, due to receive a stem cell transplant. The CDR3 nucleotides read TGTGCCAGCAGTTTCGGACAGCACTACGAGCAGTACTTC. Amino acid sequence: CASSFGQHYEQYF.